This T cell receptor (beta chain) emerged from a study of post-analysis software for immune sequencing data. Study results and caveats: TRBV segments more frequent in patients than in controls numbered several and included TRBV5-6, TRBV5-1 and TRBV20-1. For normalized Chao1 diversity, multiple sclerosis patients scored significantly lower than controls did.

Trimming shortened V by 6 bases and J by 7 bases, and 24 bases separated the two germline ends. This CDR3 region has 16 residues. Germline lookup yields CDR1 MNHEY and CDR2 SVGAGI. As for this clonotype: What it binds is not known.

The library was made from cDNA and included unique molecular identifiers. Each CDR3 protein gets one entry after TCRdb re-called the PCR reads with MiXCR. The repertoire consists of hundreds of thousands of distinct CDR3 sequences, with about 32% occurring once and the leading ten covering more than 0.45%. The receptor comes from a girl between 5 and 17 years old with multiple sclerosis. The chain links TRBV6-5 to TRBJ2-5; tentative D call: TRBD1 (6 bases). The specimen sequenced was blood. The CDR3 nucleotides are TGTGCCAGCAGCCCACGACGGAGCAGGGGTGGGGGGACCCAGTACTTC. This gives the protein CASSPRRSRGGGTQYF.